This note documents a single T cell receptor beta chain sequence. Its cognate antigen is unknown. The same CDR3 also results from other DNA sequences found in this sample. The material for each subset, its genomic DNA, was split evenly across several immunoSEQ plates. Measured with immunoSEQ multiplex PCR; TCRdb has only the in-frame clones, and not every one. The table has about 490,000 clones, less than 80% seen once; the top ten hold over 10%. These data originate in a study of shared clonotypes between healthy human individuals. Whole-study results and caveats: Researchers sampled only blood; tissue repertoires likely differ.

Trimming took 4 bases from V and 6 from J, leaving 11 bases between them. This CDR3 contains 13 residues. Germline V gene lookup returns CDR1 SNHLY and CDR2 FYNNEI. The source of this sequence is a middle-aged woman in good health. Some clones in this sample may be carry-over from other donors' samples. The sequenced sample consisted of PBMCs. The chain is built from TRBV2 and TRBJ2-3; perhaps TRBD1 as D (7 bases). The CDR3 protein is CASSAQGRDTQYF. The CDR3 bases are TGTGCCAGCAGTGCACAGGGGAGGGATACGCAGTATTTT.